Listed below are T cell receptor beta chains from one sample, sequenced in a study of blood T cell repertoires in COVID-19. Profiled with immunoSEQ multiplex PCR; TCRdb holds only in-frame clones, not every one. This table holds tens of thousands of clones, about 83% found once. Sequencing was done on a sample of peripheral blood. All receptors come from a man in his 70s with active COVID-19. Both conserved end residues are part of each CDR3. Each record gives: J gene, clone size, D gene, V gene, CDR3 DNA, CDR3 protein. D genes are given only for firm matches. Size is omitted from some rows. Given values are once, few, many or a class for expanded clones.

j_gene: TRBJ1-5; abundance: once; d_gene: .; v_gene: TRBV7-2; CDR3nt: TGTGCCAGCAGCTTAATAGACAATCAGCCCCAGCATTTT; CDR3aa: CASSLIDNQPQHF
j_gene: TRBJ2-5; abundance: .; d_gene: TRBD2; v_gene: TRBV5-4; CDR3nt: TGTGCCAGCAGCTCCTTAGGACTAGCGGGGAGGGAGACCCAGTACTTC; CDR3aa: CASSSLGLAGRETQYF
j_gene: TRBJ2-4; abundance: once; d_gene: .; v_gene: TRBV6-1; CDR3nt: TGTGCCAGCAGTGAAGACGGCGGTATCCTATGGAACATTCAGTACTTC; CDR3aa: CASSEDGGILWNIQYF
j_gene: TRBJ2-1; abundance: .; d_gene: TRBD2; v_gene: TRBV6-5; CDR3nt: TGTGCCAGCAGTTACTCGAACGGACTAGCGGGGCATGAGCAGTTCTTC; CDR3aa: CASSYSNGLAGHEQFF
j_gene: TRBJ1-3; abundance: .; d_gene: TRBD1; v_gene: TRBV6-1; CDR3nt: TGTGCCAGCAGTGTTTTCTCACAGGGGATTTCTGGAAACACCATATATTTT; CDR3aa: CASSVFSQGISGNTIYF
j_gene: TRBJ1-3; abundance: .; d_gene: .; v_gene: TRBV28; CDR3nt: TGTGCCAGCAAGTGGAGCTCTGGAAACACCATATATTTT; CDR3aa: CASKWSSGNTIYF
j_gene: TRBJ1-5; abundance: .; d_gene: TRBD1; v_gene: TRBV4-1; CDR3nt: TGCGCCAGCAGCCAACCCGGGACAGGGGATCAATTTGCCCAGCATTTT; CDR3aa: CASSQPGTGDQFAQHF
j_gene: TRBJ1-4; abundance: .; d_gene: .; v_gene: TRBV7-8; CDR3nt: TGTGCCAGCAGCTTACAGGGCCCCACAACTAATGAAAAACTGTTTTTT; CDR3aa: CASSLQGPTTNEKLFF
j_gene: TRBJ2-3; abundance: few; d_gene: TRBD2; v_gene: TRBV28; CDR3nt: TGTGCCAGTAGAGCCGGGACTAGTTATGTAGATACGCAGTATTTT; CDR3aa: CASRAGTSYVDTQYF
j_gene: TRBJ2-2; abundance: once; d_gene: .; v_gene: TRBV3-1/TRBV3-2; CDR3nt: TGTGCCAGCAGCCCCGTAGCTGGTTTGGCCGGGGAGCTGTTTTTT; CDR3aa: CASSPVAGLAGELFF
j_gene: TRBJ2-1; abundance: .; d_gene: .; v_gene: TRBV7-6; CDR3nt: TGTGCCAGCAGCTTAGAAGTTACCAGGTTCTACAATGAGCAGTTCTTC; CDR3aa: CASSLEVTRFYNEQFF
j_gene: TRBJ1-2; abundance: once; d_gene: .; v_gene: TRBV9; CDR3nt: TGTGCCAGCAGCGTAGTTTTCCGGTGGAGGGACAACTATGGCTACACCTTC; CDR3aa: CASSVVFRWRDNYGYTF
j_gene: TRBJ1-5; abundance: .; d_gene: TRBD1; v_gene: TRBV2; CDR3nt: TGTGCCAGCAGCTTAAACAGGGGGCATCAGCCCCAGCATTTT; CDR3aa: CASSLNRGHQPQHF
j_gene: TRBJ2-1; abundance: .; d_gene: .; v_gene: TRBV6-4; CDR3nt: TGTGCCAGCAGTCAAACAGGGAGCTCCTACAATGAGCAGTTCTTC; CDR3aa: CASSQTGSSYNEQFF
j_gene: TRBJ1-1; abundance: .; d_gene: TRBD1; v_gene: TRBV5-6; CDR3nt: TGTGCCAGCAGCCTTGACACAGGGGTCACTGAAGCTTTCTTT; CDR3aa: CASSLDTGVTEAFF
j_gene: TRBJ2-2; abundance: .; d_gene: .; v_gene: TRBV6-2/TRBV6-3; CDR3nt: TGTGCCAGCAGCCGGGCAGCTTACACCGGGGAGCTGTTTTTT; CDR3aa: CASSRAAYTGELFF
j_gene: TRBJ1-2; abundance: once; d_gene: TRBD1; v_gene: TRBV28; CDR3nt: TGTGCCAGCAGTTTAAGGATTATGGGACAGTCAGCCGGCTACACCTTC; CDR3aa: CASSLRIMGQSAGYTF
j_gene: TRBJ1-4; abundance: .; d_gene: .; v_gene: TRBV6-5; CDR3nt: TGTGCCAGCAGTTACGGGGCAGGGTTCTCCGAAAAACTGTTTTTT; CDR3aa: CASSYGAGFSEKLFF
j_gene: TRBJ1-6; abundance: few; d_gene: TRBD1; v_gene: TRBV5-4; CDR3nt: TGTGCCAGCAGCTTGGCCCCGGCAGGGGGGTATAATTCACCCCTCCACTTT; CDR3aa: CASSLAPAGGYNSPLHF
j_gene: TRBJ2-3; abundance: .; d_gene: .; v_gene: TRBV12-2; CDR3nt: TGTGCAAGTCGCTTAGTCCTAGCGGGGAAACCCGGGCTAACAGATACGCAGTATTTT; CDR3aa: CASRLVLAGKPGLTDTQYF
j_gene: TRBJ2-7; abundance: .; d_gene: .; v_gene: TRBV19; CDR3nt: TGTGCCAGTAGTATAGGGGAGGCCACCTACGAGCAGTACTTC; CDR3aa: CASSIGEATYEQYF
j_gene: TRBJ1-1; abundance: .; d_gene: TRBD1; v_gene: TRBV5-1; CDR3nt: TGCGCCAGCAGCGGCGGACAGGGGAATCAAGCTTTCTTT; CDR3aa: CASSGGQGNQAFF
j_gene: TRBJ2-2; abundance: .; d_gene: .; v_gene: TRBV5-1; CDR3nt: TGCGCCAGCAGCTCCGAAACAGGAACTCGTGACACCGGGGAGCTGTTTTTT; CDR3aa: CASSSETGTRDTGELFF
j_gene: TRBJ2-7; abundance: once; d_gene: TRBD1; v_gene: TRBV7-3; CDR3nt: TGTGCCAGCAGCTACGAGACAGGGTTCGAGCAGTACTTC; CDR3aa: CASSYETGFEQYF
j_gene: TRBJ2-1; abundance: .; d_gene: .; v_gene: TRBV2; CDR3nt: TGTGCCAGCCGACTCGCGGGGACTGAGCAGTTCTTC; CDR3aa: CASRLAGTEQFF
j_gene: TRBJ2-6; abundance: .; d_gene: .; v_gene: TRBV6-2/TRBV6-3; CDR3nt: TGTGCCAGCGGTTCCGGTAGCTCTGGGGCCAACGTCCTGACTTTC; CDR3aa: CASGSGSSGANVLTF
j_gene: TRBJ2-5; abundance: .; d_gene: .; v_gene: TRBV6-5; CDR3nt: TGTGCCAGCAGTTCCCCCGCAGGGGAAGGAGAGACCCAGTACTTC; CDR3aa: CASSSPAGEGETQYF
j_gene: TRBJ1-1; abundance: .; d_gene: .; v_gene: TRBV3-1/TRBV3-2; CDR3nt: TGTGCCAGCAGCGTAGACAGAACCACTGAAGCTTTCTTT; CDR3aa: CASSVDRTTEAFF
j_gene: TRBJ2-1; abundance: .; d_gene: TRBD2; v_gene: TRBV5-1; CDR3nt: TGCGCCAGCAGCTTTACTAGCGGGGGGGCTCCCACCTACAATGAGCAGTTCTTC; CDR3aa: CASSFTSGGAPTYNEQFF
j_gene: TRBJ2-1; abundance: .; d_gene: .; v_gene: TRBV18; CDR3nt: TGTGCCAGCCTAGGTTCGTACAATGAGCAGTTCTTC; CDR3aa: CASLGSYNEQFF
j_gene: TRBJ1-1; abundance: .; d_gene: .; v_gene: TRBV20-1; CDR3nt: TGCAGTGCTAGAGATGGCGGAATGGCTTTCTTT; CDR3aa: CSARDGGMAFF